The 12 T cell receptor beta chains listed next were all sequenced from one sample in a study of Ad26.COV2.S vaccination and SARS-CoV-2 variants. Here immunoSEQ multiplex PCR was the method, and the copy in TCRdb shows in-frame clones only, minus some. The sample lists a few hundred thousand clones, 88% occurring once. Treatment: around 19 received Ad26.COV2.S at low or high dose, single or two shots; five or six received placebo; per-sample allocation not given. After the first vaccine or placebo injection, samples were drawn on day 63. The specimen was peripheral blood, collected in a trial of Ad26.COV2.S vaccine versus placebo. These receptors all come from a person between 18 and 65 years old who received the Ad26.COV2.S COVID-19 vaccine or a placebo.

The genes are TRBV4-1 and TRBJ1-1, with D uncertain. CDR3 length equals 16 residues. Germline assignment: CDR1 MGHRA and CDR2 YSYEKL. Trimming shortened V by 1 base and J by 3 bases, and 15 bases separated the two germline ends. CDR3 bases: TGCGCCAGCAGCCAAGCCCGGAGGTCCCGGGACACTGAAGCTTTCTTT. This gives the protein CASSQARRSRDTEAFF.

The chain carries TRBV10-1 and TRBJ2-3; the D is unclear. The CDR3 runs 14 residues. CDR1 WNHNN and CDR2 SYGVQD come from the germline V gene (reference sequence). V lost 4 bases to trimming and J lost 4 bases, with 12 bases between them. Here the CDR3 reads CASSGQLTPDTQYF. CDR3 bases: TGCGCCAGCAGTGGCCAGCTAACCCCAGATACGCAGTATTTT.

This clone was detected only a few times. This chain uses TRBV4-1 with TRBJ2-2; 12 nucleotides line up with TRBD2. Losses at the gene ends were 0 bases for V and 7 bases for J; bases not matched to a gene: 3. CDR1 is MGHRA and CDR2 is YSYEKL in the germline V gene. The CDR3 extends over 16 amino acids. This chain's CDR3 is CASSQEGLAGLGELFF. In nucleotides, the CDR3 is TGCGCCAGCAGCCAAGAGGGACTAGCGGGTCTCGGGGAGCTGTTTTTT.

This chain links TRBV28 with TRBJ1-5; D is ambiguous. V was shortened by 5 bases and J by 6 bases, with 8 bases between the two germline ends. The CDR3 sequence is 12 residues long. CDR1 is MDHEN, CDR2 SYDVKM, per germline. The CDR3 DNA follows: TGTGCCAGCAGTCCCCACCTTCAGCCCCAGCATTTT. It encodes CASSPHLQPQHF.

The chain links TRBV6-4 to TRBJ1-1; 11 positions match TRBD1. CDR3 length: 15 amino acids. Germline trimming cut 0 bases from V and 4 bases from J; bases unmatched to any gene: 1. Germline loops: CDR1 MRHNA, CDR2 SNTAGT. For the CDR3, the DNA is TGTGCCAGCAGTGACTCAGGGACAGGGGGCACTGAAGCTTTCTTT. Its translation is CASSDSGTGGTEAFF.

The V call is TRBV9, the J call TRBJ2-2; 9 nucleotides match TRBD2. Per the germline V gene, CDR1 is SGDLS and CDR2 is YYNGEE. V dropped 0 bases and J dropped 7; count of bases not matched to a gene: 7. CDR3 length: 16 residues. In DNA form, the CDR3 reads TGTGCCAGCAGCGTAGGTGCGGGGGGGCGCGACGGGGAGCTGTTTTTT. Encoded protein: CASSVGAGGRDGELFF.

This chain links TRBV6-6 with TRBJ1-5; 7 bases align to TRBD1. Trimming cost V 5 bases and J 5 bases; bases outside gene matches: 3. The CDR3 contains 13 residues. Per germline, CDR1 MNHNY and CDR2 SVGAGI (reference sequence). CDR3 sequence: CASSQGGDQPQHF. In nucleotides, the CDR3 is TGTGCCAGCAGTCAAGGGGGCGATCAGCCCCAGCATTTT.

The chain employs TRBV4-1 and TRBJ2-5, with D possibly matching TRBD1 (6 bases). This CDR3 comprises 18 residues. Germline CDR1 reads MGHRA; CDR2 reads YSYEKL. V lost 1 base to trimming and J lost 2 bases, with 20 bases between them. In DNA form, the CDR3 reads TGCGCCAGCAGCCAAGTACGGGGAGTCCGGGACAAACAAGAGACCCAGTACTTC. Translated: CASSQVRGVRDKQETQYF.

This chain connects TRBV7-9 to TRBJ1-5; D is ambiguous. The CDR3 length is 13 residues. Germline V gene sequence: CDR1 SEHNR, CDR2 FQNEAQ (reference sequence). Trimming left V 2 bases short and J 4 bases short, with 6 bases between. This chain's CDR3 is CASSLSENQPQHF. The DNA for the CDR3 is TGTGCCAGCAGCTTATCAGAGAATCAGCCCCAGCATTTT.

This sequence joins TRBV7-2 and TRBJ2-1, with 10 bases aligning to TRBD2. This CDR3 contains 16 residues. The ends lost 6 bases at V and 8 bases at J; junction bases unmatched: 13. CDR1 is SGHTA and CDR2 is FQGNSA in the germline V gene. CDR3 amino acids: CASRRSLAGVLDEQFF. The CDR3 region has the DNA TGTGCCAGCAGGCGATCTCTAGCGGGGGTTTTGGATGAGCAGTTCTTC.

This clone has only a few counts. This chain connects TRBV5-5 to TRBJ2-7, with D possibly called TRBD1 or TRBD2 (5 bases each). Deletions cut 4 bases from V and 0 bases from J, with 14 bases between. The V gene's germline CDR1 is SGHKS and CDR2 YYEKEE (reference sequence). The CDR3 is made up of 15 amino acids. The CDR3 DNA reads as TGTGCCAGCAGCGACCGGGACGGCAGCTCCTACGAGCAGTACTTC. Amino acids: CASSDRDGSSYEQYF.

As DNA, the CDR3 is TGTGCCAGCAGCCGCAGGGGCTCTGGAAACACCATATATTTT. Translated: CASSRRGSGNTIYF. The rearrangement links TRBV5-6 to TRBJ1-3, with a possible D match to TRBD1 (6 bases). This CDR3 is 14 amino acids long. The ends were cut back, 4 bases at V and 0 bases at J, with 8 bases in the middle. CDR1 is SGHDT, CDR2 YYEEEE, per germline.